The 15 T cell receptor beta chains reported below all come from one sample, sequenced in a study of vaccination and CD4 T cells after COVID-19 (dated by TCRdb to between 2022 and 2023). The treatment or condition label, read with the paper, signifies: approximately 9-day PBMC culture with coronavirus spike peptide pools or control peptides (ViraFEST assay). The antigens these receptors bind are not known. Libraries were constructed by PCR. The listed sequencing device is Illumina iSeq 100. At the Johns Hopkins FTIC core, DNA from the cultured CD4+ T cells underwent TCR sequencing with the Oncomine TCR Beta short-read assay. Starting from the raw public reads, TCRdb applied fastp trimming at Q25, assembled clones with MiXCR and retained in-frame beta chains. CDR3 protein duplicates are merged, each entry listing the most common genes and DNA. Across this sample there are more than 10,000 distinct CDR3 sequences, with roughly three quarters seen only once. Clones ranked in the top ten supply 20% to 25% of the sample.

Specimen: CD4+ T cells from blood, cultured in vitro. The receptors stem from a human donor who had recovered from COVID-19.

The CDR3 protein is CASSLGTSGNSYEQYF. In DNA form, the CDR3 reads TGTGCCAGCAGCTTAGGAACTAGCGGGAACTCCTACGAGCAGTACTTC. The V call is TRBV7-2, the J call TRBJ2-7; 10 bases are a match to TRBD2. The CDR3 runs to 16 residues. Germline CDR1 and CDR2: SGHTA and FQGNSA. After removal of 1 base from V and 0 bases from J, the junction contained 3 bases not matched to a gene.

In DNA, the CDR3 is TGTGCCAGCAGTTTTAGTCTTATGGGGTCACCCCTCCACTTT. Amino acids: CASSFSLMGSPLHF. The chain has TRBV6-5 and TRBJ1-6; no clear D. This CDR3 comprises 14 residues. The V and J ends lost 4 bases and 10 bases respectively, with 14 bases between them. Germline assignment: CDR1 MNHEY and CDR2 SVGAGI.

The chain is built from TRBV7-8 and TRBJ2-5; D is uncertain. The germline CDR1 and CDR2 sequences are SGHVS and FQNEAQ. This CDR3 has 13 residues. Deletions cut 2 bases from V and 5 bases from J, with 9 bases between. CDR3 sequence (DNA): TGTGCCAGCAGCTTAAACCTAGGGGAGACCCAGTACTTC. This encodes CASSLNLGETQYF.

This clonotype appeared once. The gene calls are TRBV6-2 or TRBV6-3 and TRBJ1-5; D call uncertain. The CDR3 sequence is 16 residues long. Trimming stripped 2 bases from V and 2 bases from J, with 13 bases between. Per germline, CDR1 MNHEY and CDR2 SVGEGT. The DNA for the CDR3 is TGTGCCAGCAGTTACGGCCGGCAGCGGGGCAATCAGCCCCAGCATTTT. It is translated as CASSYGRQRGNQPQHF.

The J gene is TRBJ1-2, the V gene TRBV18; 11 nucleotides match TRBD1. The CDR3 totals 15 residues. J was trimmed by 5 bases and V by 4 bases; bases with no gene match: 6. Germline values: CDR1 KGHSH, CDR2 LQKENI. For the CDR3, the DNA is TGTGCCAGCTCACGGGGACAGGGGGACCTATATGGCTACACCTTC. This encodes CASSRGQGDLYGYTF.

The chain uses TRBV7-9 and TRBJ1-1; 8 nucleotides agree with TRBD1. V lost 5 bases, J lost 0 bases, and 11 bases stayed unmatched. Germline-derived CDR1 and CDR2 are SEHNR and FQNEAQ (reference sequence). This CDR3 has 17 residues. The CDR3 DNA is TGTGCCAGCAGCCCTCTCTGGACAGGGTTATTGAACACTGAAGCTTTCTTT. It translates to CASSPLWTGLLNTEAFF. Variable domain in full (rest from reference TRBV7-9 and TRBJ1-1): DTGVSQNPRHKITKRGQNVTFRCDPISEHNRLYWYRQTLGQGPEFLTYFQNEAQLEKSRLLSDRFSAERPKGSFSTLEIQRTEQGDSAMYLCASSPLWTGLLNTEAFFGQGTRLTVV.

V is TRBV2 and J is TRBJ1-1, with D unresolved. V shed 4 bases and J shed 1 base, with 10 bases lying between them. CDR1 SNHLY and CDR2 FYNNEI come from the germline V gene. The CDR3 loop spans 14 amino acids. CDR3 sequence: CASSGRTANTEAFF. CDR3 in DNA: TGTGCCAGCAGTGGTAGGACGGCGAACACTGAAGCTTTCTTT.

This clonotype has more than one count but fewer than ten. V and J are TRBV20-1 and TRBJ2-3, with 7 bases lining up with TRBD2. The CDR3 is 13 amino acids. The ends lost 7 bases at V and 2 bases at J; junction bases unmatched: 6. The germline gives CDR1 DFQATT, CDR2 SNEGSKA (reference sequence). CDR3 sequence reads: CSGAREVTDTQYF. In DNA form, the CDR3 reads TGCAGTGGGGCACGGGAGGTCACAGATACGCAGTATTTT.

The chain uses TRBV20-1 and TRBJ1-5, with a possible D match to TRBD1 (5 bases). The ends were cut back, 0 bases at V and 0 bases at J, with 9 bases in the middle. CDR3 length: 15 amino acids. Germline loops: CDR1 DFQATT, CDR2 SNEGSKA (reference sequence). The DNA for the CDR3 is TGCAGTGCTAGAGAGGGGGGGTCTAGCAATCAGCCCCAGCATTTT. Protein: CSAREGGSSNQPQHF.

The chain recombines TRBV25-1 with TRBJ2-7, with D possibly matching TRBD1 (6 bases). This CDR3 comprises 12 residues. Germline CDR1 is MGHDK and CDR2 is SYGVNS. V was shortened by 8 bases and J by 2 bases, with 10 bases between the two germline ends. CDR3 DNA sequence: TGTGCCAGCGGGGGCAGTACCTACGAGCAGTACTTC. Residues: CASGGSTYEQYF.

The CDR3 is CSAPIPRQAPTGELFF. Written as DNA, the CDR3 is TGCAGTGCCCCGATACCCCGACAGGCCCCCACCGGGGAGCTGTTTTTT. The J gene is TRBJ2-2, the V gene TRBV20-1, with D possibly being TRBD1 (6 bases). V lost 6 bases and J 4 bases, leaving 21 bases between the germline ends. The germline V gene encodes CDR1 DFQATT and CDR2 SNEGSKA (reference sequence). The CDR3 extends over 16 amino acids.

The chain has TRBV20-1 and TRBJ2-7; a weak D match, TRBD1 (6 bases). V lost 6 bases and J lost 3, with 12 bases in between. The CDR3 is 12 residues long. Germline values: CDR1 DFQATT, CDR2 SNEGSKA (reference sequence). The CDR3 coding sequence is TGCAGTGCACCAAAAGGGGGCTACGAGCAGTACTTC. Its translation: CSAPKGGYEQYF.

V gene TRBV29-1 combines with J gene TRBJ1-1, with 12 bases identical to TRBD1. J was trimmed by 3 bases and V by 7 bases; bases with no gene match: 6. Germline V lookup: CDR1 SQVTM, CDR2 ANQGSEA. The CDR3 is 14 residues long. The CDR3 sequence is CSATGQGAYTEAFF. CDR3 nucleotide sequence: TGCAGCGCGACGGGACAGGGGGCTTACACTGAAGCTTTCTTT.

V is TRBV20-1 and J is TRBJ1-2, with 7 bases identical to TRBD1. Germline loops: CDR1 DFQATT, CDR2 SNEGSKA (reference sequence). V dropped 3 bases and J dropped 3; count of bases not matched to a gene: 7. The CDR3 is made up of 14 amino acids. The CDR3 bases are TGCAGTGCTAGTGGGGACAGACTTTACTATGGCTACACCTTC. Translating gives CSASGDRLYYGYTF.

The genes are TRBV20-1 and TRBJ1-5; D call uncertain. The V end was cut by 0 bases, the J end by 5 bases, with 17 bases between. The CDR3 sequence is 16 residues long. Germline loops: CDR1 DFQATT, CDR2 SNEGSKA (reference sequence). CDR3 amino acids: CSARDPAAGRYQPQHF. The DNA for the CDR3 is TGCAGTGCTAGAGACCCCGCTGCGGGCCGATATCAGCCCCAGCATTTT.